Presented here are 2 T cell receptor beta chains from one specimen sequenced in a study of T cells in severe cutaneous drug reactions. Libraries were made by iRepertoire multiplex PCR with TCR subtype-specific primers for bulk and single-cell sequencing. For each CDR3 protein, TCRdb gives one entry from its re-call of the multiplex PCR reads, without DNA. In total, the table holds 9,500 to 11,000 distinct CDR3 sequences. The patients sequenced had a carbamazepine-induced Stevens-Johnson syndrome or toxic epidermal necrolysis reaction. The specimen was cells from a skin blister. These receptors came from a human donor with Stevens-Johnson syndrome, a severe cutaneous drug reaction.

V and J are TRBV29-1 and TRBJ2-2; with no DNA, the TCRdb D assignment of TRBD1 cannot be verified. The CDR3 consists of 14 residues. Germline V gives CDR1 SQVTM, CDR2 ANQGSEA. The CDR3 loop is CSVVWQGRTGELFF.

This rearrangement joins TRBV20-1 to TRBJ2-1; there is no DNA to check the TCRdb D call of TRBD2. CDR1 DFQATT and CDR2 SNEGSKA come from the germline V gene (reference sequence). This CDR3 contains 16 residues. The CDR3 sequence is CSALTSGGRFYNEQFF.